This paragraph covers one T cell receptor beta chain sequence. This specimen belongs to a study of cytomegalovirus exposure and HLA in healthy donors. PCR employed 60 Vbeta and 13 Jbeta primers. Repertoires were generated with immunoSEQ multiplex PCR, while TCRdb's copy carries only in-frame clones and drops some. The sample has 130,000 to 150,000 clones, over 70% seen once. Trimming left V 5 bases short and J 5 bases short, with 10 bases between. Germline values: CDR1 SGHTA, CDR2 FQGNSA. CDR3 length: 13 residues. The clonotype comes from a man aged 40-50 years in good health and CMV-seropositive. The gene calls are TRBV7-2 and TRBJ1-5, with D uncertain. Sample: PBMCs. The CDR3 nucleotides are TGTGCCAGCAGCCGAGAGGGCGATCAGCCCCAGCATTTT. Translation: CASSREGDQPQHF. The whole variable domain, remainder taken from reference TRBV7-2 and TRBJ1-5, is GAGVSQSPSNKVTEKGKDVELRCDPISGHTALYWYRQSLGQGLEFLIYFQGNSAPDKSGLPSDRFSAERTGGSVSTLTIQRTQQEDSAVYLCASSREGDQPQHFGDGTRLSIL.